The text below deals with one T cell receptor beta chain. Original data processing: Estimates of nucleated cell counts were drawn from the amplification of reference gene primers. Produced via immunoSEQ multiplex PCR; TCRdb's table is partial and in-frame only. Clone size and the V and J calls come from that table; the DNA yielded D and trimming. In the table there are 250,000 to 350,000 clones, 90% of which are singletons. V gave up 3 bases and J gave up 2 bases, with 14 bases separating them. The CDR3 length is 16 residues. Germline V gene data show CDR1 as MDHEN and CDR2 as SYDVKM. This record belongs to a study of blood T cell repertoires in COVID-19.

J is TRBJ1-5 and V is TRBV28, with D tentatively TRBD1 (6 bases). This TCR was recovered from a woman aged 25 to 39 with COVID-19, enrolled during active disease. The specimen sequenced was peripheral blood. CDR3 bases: TGTGCCAGCAGTTTTGCGCCGGGGGGCGGCAATCAGCCCCAGCATTTT. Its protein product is CASSFAPGGGNQPQHF.